One and the same sample provided the 15 T cell receptor beta chains below, sequenced in a study of blood T cell repertoires in COVID-19. Profiled with immunoSEQ multiplex PCR; TCRdb holds only in-frame clones, not every one. The sample holds 360,000 or so clones, over 85% seen once. Sequencing used PBMCs or T cells enriched from blood (not recorded which). Every receptor here comes from a woman in her twenties or thirties who had recovered from COVID-19.

The V gene is TRBV5-5, the J gene TRBJ1-2, with 7 positions matching TRBD1. The CDR3 has 15 amino acids. Germline CDR1 SGHKS, CDR2 YYEKEE (reference sequence). V lost 4 bases and J lost 8; bases outside the gene matches: 14. CDR3 nucleotides: TGTGCCAGCAGCCCGATGACAGGGAAAGTTAACGGCTACACCTTC. As protein: CASSPMTGKVNGYTF. Full variable domain (rest looked up from reference TRBV5-5 and TRBJ1-2): DAGVTQSPTHLIKTRGQQVTLRCSPISGHKSVSWYQQVLGQGPQFIFQYYEKEERGRGNFPDRFSARQFPNYSSELNVNALLLGDSALYLCASSPMTGKVNGYTFGSGTRLTVV.

The CDR3 region is CASSQESGGRGWNTEAFF. CDR3 in DNA: TGCGCCAGCAGCCAAGAATCGGGGGGCCGGGGATGGAACACTGAAGCTTTCTTT. The rearrangement uses TRBV4-1 and TRBJ1-1; weak D call: TRBD1 (6 bases). Trimming left V 0 bases short and J 1 base short, with 18 bases between. Germline V gives CDR1 MGHRA, CDR2 YSYEKL. The CDR3 totals 18 residues.

This chain links TRBV28 with TRBJ1-5; the match to TRBD1 covers 9 bases. V lost 4 bases to trimming and J lost 7 bases; unmatched junction nucleotides: 11. This CDR3 region has 16 residues. Germline values: CDR1 MDHEN, CDR2 SYDVKM. The chain's CDR3 is CASSSGGQGVGQPQHF. As DNA, the CDR3 is TGTGCCAGCAGTTCCGGGGGACAGGGCGTAGGGCAGCCCCAGCATTTT.

This chain connects TRBV9 to TRBJ2-3; 10 bases are a match to TRBD2. The CDR3 extends over 15 amino acids. Unmatched junction bases numbered 5, after V lost 3 bases and J lost 4 bases. Germline-derived CDR1 and CDR2 are SGDLS and YYNGEE. Here the CDR3 DNA reads TGTGCCAGCAGCGGAGCGGGAGGGACCCCAGATACGCAGTATTTT. Amino acid sequence: CASSGAGGTPDTQYF.

A remark on this clone: The sample contains more than one DNA sequence encoding this CDR3. CDR3 nucleotide sequence: TGTGCCAGCTCACCGGGGCAGTATAATTCACCCCTCCACTTT. Its translation: CASSPGQYNSPLHF. The chain couples TRBV18 to TRBJ1-6, with a possible D match to TRBD1 (5 bases). Trimming left V 3 bases short and J 4 bases short, with 7 bases between. The CDR3 length is 14 residues. Germline V gives CDR1 KGHSH, CDR2 LQKENI.

The V gene is TRBV9, the J gene TRBJ1-2, with D unresolved. The germline V gene encodes CDR1 SGDLS and CDR2 YYNGEE. CDR3 length: 13 amino acids. Trimming took off 3 bases at V and 4 bases at J, with 10 bases between the two ends. This CDR3 is CASSARAGYGYTF. Written as DNA, the CDR3 is TGTGCCAGCAGCGCTCGGGCGGGCTATGGCTACACCTTC. Filled out from reference TRBV9 and TRBJ1-2, the complete variable domain reads DSGVTQTPKHLITATGQRVTLRCSPRSGDLSVYWYQQSLDQGLQFLIQYYNGEERAKGNILERFSAQQFPDLHSELNLSSLELGDSALYFCASSARAGYGYTFGSGTRLTVV.

CDR3 sequence reads: CASSLASQGGDTQYF. CDR3 in DNA: TGTGCCAGCAGCTTGGCTAGCCAGGGGGGAGATACGCAGTATTTT. The chain is built from TRBV5-4 and TRBJ2-3, with D tentatively TRBD1 (7 bases). Germline values: CDR1 SGHNT, CDR2 YYREEE (reference sequence). Trimming took off 0 bases at V and 5 bases at J, with 13 bases between the two ends. The CDR3 runs to 15 residues.

About this clone: Other DNA sequences from this sample encode an identical CDR3 as well. V is TRBV6-5 and J is TRBJ1-2, with 10 bases identical to TRBD1. In germline, CDR1 is MNHEY, CDR2 SVGAGI. The CDR3 contains 14 residues. V shed 6 bases, J shed 5 bases, and the junction held 6 bases outside the gene matches. The CDR3 here is CASRAGTGVYGYTF. CDR3 nucleotides: TGTGCCAGCAGAGCCGGGACAGGGGTTTATGGCTACACCTTC.

The rearrangement links TRBV9 to TRBJ2-1; 10 bases line up with TRBD2. V lost 0 bases and J lost 4; bases outside the gene matches: 7. The CDR3 covers 17 residues. From germline, CDR1 is SGDLS and CDR2 YYNGEE. CDR3 amino acids: CASSVEAGGPPYNEQFF. The CDR3 bases are TGTGCCAGCAGCGTAGAAGCGGGAGGGCCCCCATACAATGAGCAGTTCTTC.

For this clone: The sample has other DNA sequences that encode this CDR3 too. This rearrangement joins TRBV9 to TRBJ2-7, with 9 bases lining up with TRBD1. After removal of 0 bases from V and 4 bases from J, the junction contained 2 bases not matched to a gene. Germline CDR1 and CDR2: SGDLS and YYNGEE. The CDR3 is made up of 14 amino acids. In DNA, the CDR3 is TGTGCCAGCAGCGTAGCGGACAGGGGTTACGAGCAGTACTTC. Protein sequence: CASSVADRGYEQYF.

The rearrangement uses TRBV11-1 and TRBJ2-5, with TRBD2 identical over 9 bases. The J segment lost 1 base and the V segment lost 3 bases, leaving 6 bases of the junction unmatched. Germline CDR1 is SGHAT and CDR2 is FQDESV (reference sequence). The CDR3 has 16 amino acids. Here the CDR3 reads CASSFFGTSLQETQYF. CDR3 nucleotides: TGTGCCAGCAGCTTCTTTGGGACTAGCCTCCAAGAGACCCAGTACTTC.

The V gene is TRBV2, the J gene TRBJ2-3, with D hard to call. Germline CDR1 is SNHLY and CDR2 is FYNNEI. The CDR3 is 14 amino acids. Trimming left V 2 bases short and J 0 bases short, with 6 bases between. CDR3: CASSEYGSTDTQYF. The DNA of the CDR3 is TGTGCCAGCAGTGAATACGGGAGCACAGATACGCAGTATTTT.

CDR3 nucleotide sequence: TGTGCCTGGACGCAGAGGGCAACTAATGAAAAACTGTTTTTT. It codes for CAWTQRATNEKLFF. The chain uses TRBV30 and TRBJ1-4; D gene ambiguous. V was clipped by 4 bases and J by 0 bases, with 9 bases between them. The germline V gene has CDR1 GTSNPN and CDR2 SVGIG (reference sequence). The CDR3 has 14 amino acids.

The J gene is TRBJ1-6, the V gene TRBV6-5, with a weak D call TRBD1 (5 bases). The CDR3 loop spans 15 amino acids. Per the germline V gene, CDR1 is MNHEY and CDR2 is SVGAGI. V dropped 6 bases and J dropped 7 bases, with 16 bases sitting between them. CDR3 residues: CASSLLGGVNSPLHF. In DNA form, the CDR3 reads TGTGCCAGCAGCCTACTGGGGGGTGTGAATTCACCCCTCCACTTT.

The chain combines TRBV5-1 with TRBJ2-7, with TRBD2 as a possible D gene (5 bases). V lost 1 base and J 5 bases, leaving 10 bases between the germline ends. This CDR3 is 13 amino acids long. CDR1 is SGHRS, CDR2 YFSETQ, per germline. CDR3 nucleotide sequence: TGCGCCAGCAGCTTGCCTAGCCGGGACGAGCAGTACTTC. It translates to CASSLPSRDEQYF. The whole variable domain, remainder taken from reference TRBV5-1 and TRBJ2-7, is KAGVTQTPRYLIKTRGQQVTLSCSPISGHRSVSWYQQTPGQGLQFLFEYFSETQRNKGNFPGRFSGRQFSNSRSEMNVSTLELGDSALYLCASSLPSRDEQYFGPGTRLTVT.